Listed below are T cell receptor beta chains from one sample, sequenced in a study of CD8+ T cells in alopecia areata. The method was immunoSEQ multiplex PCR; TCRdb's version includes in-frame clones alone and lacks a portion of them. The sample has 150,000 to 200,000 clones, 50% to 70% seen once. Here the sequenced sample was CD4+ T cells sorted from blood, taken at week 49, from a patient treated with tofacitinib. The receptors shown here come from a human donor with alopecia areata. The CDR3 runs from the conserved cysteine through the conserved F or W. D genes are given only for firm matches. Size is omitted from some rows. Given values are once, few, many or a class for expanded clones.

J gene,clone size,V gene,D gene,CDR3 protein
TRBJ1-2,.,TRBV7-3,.,CASSLDGYGYTF
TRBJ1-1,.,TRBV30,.,CASRVGYTEAFF
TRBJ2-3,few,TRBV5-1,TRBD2,CASSLGSSGGTDTQYF
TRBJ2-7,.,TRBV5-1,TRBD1,CASSLEGQGNEQYF
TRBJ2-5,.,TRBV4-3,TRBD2,CASSQSSGGPGETQYF
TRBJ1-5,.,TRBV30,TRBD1,CAWGGQGTQPQHF
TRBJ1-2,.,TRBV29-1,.,CSVEPPGVLYGYTF
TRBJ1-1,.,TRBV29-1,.,CSVPVGLLDTEAFF
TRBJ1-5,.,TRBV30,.,CAWRPQGMSNQPQHF
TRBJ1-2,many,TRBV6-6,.,CASSPDSLYGYTF
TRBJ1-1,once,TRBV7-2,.,CASSLGENTEAFF
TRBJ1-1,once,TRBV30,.,CAWSVPGRPTEAFF
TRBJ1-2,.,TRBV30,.,CAWSVPLLNGYTF
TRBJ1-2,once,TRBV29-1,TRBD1,CSVEGTGANYGYTF
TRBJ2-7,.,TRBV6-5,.,CASSYSGGISYEQYF
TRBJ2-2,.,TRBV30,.,CACSYRGTGELFF
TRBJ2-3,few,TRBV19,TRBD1,CATRDRPTDTQYF
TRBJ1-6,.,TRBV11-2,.,CASSLVGVSYNSPLHF
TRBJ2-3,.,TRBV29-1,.,CSVAGGGLGSFTDTQYF
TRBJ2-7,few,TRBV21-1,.,CASSKRLGGSLPLYEQYF